Presented here are 9 T cell receptor beta chains from one specimen sequenced in a study of blood T cell repertoires in COVID-19. The repertoire was sequenced with immunoSEQ multiplex PCR; TCRdb's copy has only in-frame clones and lacks some. The table includes more than 300,000 clones, 90% to 95% detected once. Material for sequencing was PBMCs or T cells enriched from blood (not recorded which). The receptors stem from a young woman who had been exposed to COVID-19.

The V and J genes are TRBV5-1 and TRBJ1-4; no reliable D call. Germline V lookup: CDR1 SGHRS, CDR2 YFSETQ. The CDR3 covers 14 residues. Trimming removed 5 bases at V and 8 bases at J, with 16 bases between. For the CDR3, the DNA is TGCGCCAGCAGGCCCGACACTCGCGTCGAAAAACTGTTTTTT. It translates to CASRPDTRVEKLFF.

The chain combines TRBV10-2 with TRBJ2-3; D remains ambiguous. This CDR3 has 11 amino acids. Germline CDR1 WSHSY, CDR2 SAAADI. V was cut by 9 bases and J by 6 bases, with 10 bases left in between. Here the CDR3 reads CASSSWDTQYF. CDR3 DNA: TGCGCCAGTTCGAGTTGGGATACGCAGTATTTT.

The chain employs TRBV30 and TRBJ1-1, with D perhaps TRBD1 (5 bases). Deletions cut 2 bases from V and 1 base from J, with 8 bases between. CDR1 and CDR2 (germline): GTSNPN, SVGIG (reference sequence). This CDR3 has 13 amino acids. Here the CDR3 DNA reads TGTGCCTGGAGTAACGGACAGAACACTGAAGCTTTCTTT. This translates into CAWSNGQNTEAFF.

This chain joins TRBV4-2 and TRBJ2-7, with 8 nucleotides matching TRBD2. This CDR3 has 16 amino acids. V gave up 0 bases and J gave up 2 bases; unmatched junction bases: 6. CDR1 and CDR2 from the germline V gene are LGHNA and YNFKEQ. The CDR3 nucleotides are TGTGCCAGCAGCCAAGAGGAGCGGGGGTTTACCTACGAGCAGTACTTC. It translates to CASSQEERGFTYEQYF.

This clone was observed a single time. CDR3 sequence: CASSITQGGIGYTF. CDR3 sequence (DNA): TGTGCCAGTAGTATTACTCAGGGAGGAATCGGCTACACCTTC. The chain employs TRBV19 and TRBJ1-2; D might be TRBD1 (5 bases). This CDR3 comprises 14 residues. V lost 3 bases, J lost 8 bases, and 16 bases lay in between. Germline V CDR1 and CDR2: LNHDA, SQIVND (reference sequence).

This clone was recorded once. This sequence joins TRBV18 and TRBJ1-4, with TRBD1 matching 9 bases. V trimming: 2 bases; J trimming: 6 bases; junction bases outside the gene matches: 4. Germline V gene sequence: CDR1 KGHSH, CDR2 LQKENI. This CDR3 is 15 amino acids long. In nucleotides, the CDR3 is TGTGCCAGCTCACCAAGAGGGACAGGGTATGAAAAACTGTTTTTT. Its translation is CASSPRGTGYEKLFF.

As DNA, the CDR3 is TGCAGCGTCAGGGGTACAGGGGTGGATTCACCCCTCCACTTT. Translated, it gives CSVRGTGVDSPLHF. The rearrangement links TRBV29-1 to TRBJ1-6, with 7 bases identical to TRBD1. The CDR3 is 14 residues long. Germline CDR1 is SQVTM and CDR2 is ANQGSEA. J lost 8 bases, V lost 6 bases, and 10 bases had no gene match. The variable domain in full, completed from reference TRBV29-1 and TRBJ1-6, reads SAVISQKPSRDICQRGTSLTIQCQVDSQVTMMFWYRQQPGQSLTLIATANQGSEATYESGFVIDKFPISRPNLTFSTLTVSNMSPEDSSIYLCSVRGTGVDSPLHFGNGTRLTVT.

This chain connects TRBV5-1 to TRBJ2-1; perhaps TRBD2 as D (5 bases). V shed 4 bases and J shed 3 bases, with 11 bases lying between them. The CDR3 loop spans 14 amino acids. Germline-derived CDR1 and CDR2 are SGHRS and YFSETQ. The CDR3 sequence is CASSQDWVYNEQFF. CDR3 DNA sequence: TGCGCCAGCAGCCAGGACTGGGTCTACAATGAGCAGTTCTTC.

This clone appeared a single time. The chain combines TRBV6-2 or TRBV6-3 with TRBJ2-7; D possibly corresponds to TRBD1 (5 bases). Trimming took off 2 bases at V and 3 bases at J, with 11 bases between the two ends. Germline V gives CDR1 MNHEY, CDR2 SVGEGT. There are 14 residues in the CDR3. CDR3 in amino acids: CASSYRGRDYEQYF. In DNA form, the CDR3 reads TGTGCCAGCAGTTACAGGGGCAGAGACTACGAGCAGTACTTC.